What follows are 6 T cell receptor beta chains derived from one specimen sequenced in a study of breast tumors, draining lymph nodes, adjacent tissues. One entry per CDR3 protein results from TCRdb running MiXCR on the multiplex PCR reads. The table lists over 200,000 distinct CDR3 sequences, approximately 36% of them singletons. Breast cancer patients provided tissue from their axillary draining lymph nodes. The specimen was axillary lymph node tissue. All receptors come from a female donor with breast cancer. Some clones in this sample may be carry-over from other donors' samples.

This clonotype was observed a handful of times. The chain carries TRBV11-3 and TRBJ2-1; 11 bases fit TRBD2. Trimming removed 5 bases from V and 6 bases from J; junction bases left unmatched: 3. CDR1 is SGHNT and CDR2 is YENEEA in the germline V gene. The CDR3 sequence is 14 residues long. This CDR3 reads CASSVGLAVNEQFF. The DNA of the CDR3 is TGTGCCAGCAGCGTGGGACTAGCGGTCAATGAGCAGTTCTTC.

This clonotype was detected many times. The V call is TRBV29-1, the J call TRBJ2-5; 8 bases are a match to TRBD1. This CDR3 contains 13 residues. V was clipped by 8 bases and J by 1 base; unmatched bases: 6. Germline V gene sequence: CDR1 SQVTM, CDR2 ANQGSEA. This CDR3 reads CSLRDRTQETQYF. The CDR3 bases are TGCAGCCTCAGGGACAGGACCCAAGAGACCCAGTACTTC.

This sequence joins TRBV20-1 and TRBJ2-7; 7 bases line up with TRBD1. Germline values: CDR1 DFQATT, CDR2 SNEGSKA (reference sequence). V shed 5 bases and J 4 bases; nucleotides not matched to a gene: 11. The CDR3 is made up of 14 amino acids. The CDR3 coding sequence is TGCAGTGCTCATACGGGACAGAGTCCATACGAGCAGTACTTC. Translation: CSAHTGQSPYEQYF.

The rearrangement uses TRBV7-2 and TRBJ1-2; 7 positions agree with TRBD1. Looked up from germline, CDR1 is SGHTA and CDR2 is FQGNSA. Losses at the gene ends were 5 bases for V and 14 bases for J; bases not matched to a gene: 11. CDR3 length equals 12 residues. The CDR3 DNA is TGTGCCAGCAGCAACGGGGGGACAGCTCATACCTTC. Translating gives CASSNGGTAHTF.

The gene calls are TRBV20-1 and TRBJ1-2; D is uncertain. The CDR3 consists of 13 residues. Germline CDR1 is DFQATT and CDR2 is SNEGSKA (reference sequence). Between the trimmed V and J ends, which lost 8 bases and 2 bases, there was a span of 15 bases. The CDR3 bases are TGCAGTTACTCGGGCAGCCTCAACTATGGCTACACCTTC. This sequence encodes CSYSGSLNYGYTF.

This clonotype was seen only a few times. V usage is TRBV27 and J usage is TRBJ1-2, with D unclear. V shed 3 bases and J shed 1 base, with 6 bases lying between them. The V gene's germline CDR1 is MNHEY and CDR2 SMNVEV (reference sequence). CDR3 size: 13 residues. The CDR3 DNA sequence: TGTGCCAGCAGTTTTACGGTTAACTATGGCTACACCTTC. Protein sequence: CASSFTVNYGYTF.